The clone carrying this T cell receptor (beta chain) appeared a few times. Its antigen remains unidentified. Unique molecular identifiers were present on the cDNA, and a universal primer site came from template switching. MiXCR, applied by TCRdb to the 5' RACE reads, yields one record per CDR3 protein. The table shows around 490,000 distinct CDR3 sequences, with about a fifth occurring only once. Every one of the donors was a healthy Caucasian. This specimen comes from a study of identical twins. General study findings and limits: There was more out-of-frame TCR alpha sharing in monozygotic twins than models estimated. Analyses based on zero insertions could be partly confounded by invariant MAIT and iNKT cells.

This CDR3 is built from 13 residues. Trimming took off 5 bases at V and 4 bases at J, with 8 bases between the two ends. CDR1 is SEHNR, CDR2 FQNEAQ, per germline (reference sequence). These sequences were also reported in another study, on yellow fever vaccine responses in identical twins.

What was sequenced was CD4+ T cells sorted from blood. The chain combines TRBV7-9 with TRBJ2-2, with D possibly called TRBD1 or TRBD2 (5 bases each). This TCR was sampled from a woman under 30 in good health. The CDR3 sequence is CASSGGFTGELFF. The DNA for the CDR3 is TGTGCCAGCAGCGGGGGATTCACCGGGGAGCTGTTTTTT.